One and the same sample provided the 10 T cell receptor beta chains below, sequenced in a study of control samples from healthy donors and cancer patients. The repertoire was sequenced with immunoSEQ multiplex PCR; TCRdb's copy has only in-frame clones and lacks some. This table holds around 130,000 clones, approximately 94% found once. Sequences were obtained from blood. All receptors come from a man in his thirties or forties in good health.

CDR3 DNA sequence: TGCAGCACCTTAGCGGGGGGGCCCTACAATGAGCAGTTCTTC. Translated, it gives CSTLAGGPYNEQFF. This chain joins TRBV29-1 and TRBJ2-1; 11 bases align to TRBD2. V lost 8 bases, J lost 2 bases, and 5 bases stayed unmatched. CDR1 SQVTM and CDR2 ANQGSEA come from the germline V gene. This CDR3 has 14 residues.

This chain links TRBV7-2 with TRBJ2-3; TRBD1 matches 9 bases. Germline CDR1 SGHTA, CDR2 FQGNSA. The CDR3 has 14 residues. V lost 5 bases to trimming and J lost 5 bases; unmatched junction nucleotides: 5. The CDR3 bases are TGTGCCAGCAGCCCGAGACAGGGGGTAGATACGCAGTATTTT. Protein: CASSPRQGVDTQYF.

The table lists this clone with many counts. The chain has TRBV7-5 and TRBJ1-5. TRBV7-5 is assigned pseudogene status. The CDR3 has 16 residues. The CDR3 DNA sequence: TGTTCCCGGGTGCAAGGCAACTATTCGGGGAATCAGCCCCAGCATTTT. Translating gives CSRVQGNYSGNQPQHF.

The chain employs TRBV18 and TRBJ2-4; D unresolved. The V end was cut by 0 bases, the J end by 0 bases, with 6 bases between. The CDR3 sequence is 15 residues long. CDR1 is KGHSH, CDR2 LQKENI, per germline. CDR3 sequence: CASSPPELAKNIQYF. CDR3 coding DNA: TGTGCCAGCTCACCACCGGAACTAGCCAAAAACATTCAGTACTTC.

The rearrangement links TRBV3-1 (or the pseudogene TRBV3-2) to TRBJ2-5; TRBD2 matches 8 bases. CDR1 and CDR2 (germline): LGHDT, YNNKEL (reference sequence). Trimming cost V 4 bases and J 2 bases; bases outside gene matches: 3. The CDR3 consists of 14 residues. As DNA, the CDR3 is TGTGCCAGCAGCCCCGGGGGGGGGCAAGAGACCCAGTACTTC. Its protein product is CASSPGGGQETQYF.

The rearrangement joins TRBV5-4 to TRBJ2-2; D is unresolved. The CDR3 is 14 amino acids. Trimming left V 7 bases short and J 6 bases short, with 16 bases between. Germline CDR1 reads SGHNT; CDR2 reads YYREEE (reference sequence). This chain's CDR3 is CASAFQQRPGELFF. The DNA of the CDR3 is TGTGCCAGCGCCTTCCAACAGCGTCCCGGGGAGCTGTTTTTT.

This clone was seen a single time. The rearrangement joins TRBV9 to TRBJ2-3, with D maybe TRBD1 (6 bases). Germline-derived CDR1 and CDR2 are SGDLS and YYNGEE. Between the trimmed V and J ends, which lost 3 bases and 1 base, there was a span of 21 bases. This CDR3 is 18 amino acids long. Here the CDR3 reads CASSARSGDKRGTDTQYF. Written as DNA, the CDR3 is TGTGCCAGCAGCGCCAGGTCAGGGGATAAACGGGGCACAGATACGCAGTATTTT.

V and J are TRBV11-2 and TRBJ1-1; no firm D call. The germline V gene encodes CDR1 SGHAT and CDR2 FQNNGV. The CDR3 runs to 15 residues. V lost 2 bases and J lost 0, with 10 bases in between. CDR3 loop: CASSLLGQVNTEAFF. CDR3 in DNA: TGTGCCAGCAGCTTATTGGGTCAGGTGAACACTGAAGCTTTCTTT.

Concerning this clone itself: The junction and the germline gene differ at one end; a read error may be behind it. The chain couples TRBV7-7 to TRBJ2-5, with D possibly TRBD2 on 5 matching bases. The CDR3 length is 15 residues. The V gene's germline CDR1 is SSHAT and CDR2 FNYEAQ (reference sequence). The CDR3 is CASSPMGGYQETQYF. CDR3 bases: TGTGCTAGCAGCCCAATGGGCGGGTACCAAGAGACCCAGTACTTC.

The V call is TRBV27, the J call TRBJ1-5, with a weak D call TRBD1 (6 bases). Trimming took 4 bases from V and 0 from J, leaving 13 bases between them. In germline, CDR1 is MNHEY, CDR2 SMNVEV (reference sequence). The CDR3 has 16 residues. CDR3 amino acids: CASSSFRDNSNQPQHF. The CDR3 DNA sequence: TGTGCCAGCAGTTCCTTCCGGGACAATAGCAATCAGCCCCAGCATTTT.